This T cell receptor (beta chain) stems from a study of T cell responses to AZD1222 COVID-19 vaccine. Findings and limits, study-wide: Reports say nearly half of spike-specific TCRs go after unmutated variant regions.

This clone came up a few times. Its target is unknown. Some clones are missing from TCRdb's copy, which holds only in-frame ones; the method was immunoSEQ multiplex PCR. Found here are about 50,000 clones, more than 70% of them singletons; the top ten hold roughly 19%. There are 13 residues in the CDR3. CDR1 MDHEN and CDR2 SYDVKM come from the germline V gene. V lost 7 bases and J 2 bases, leaving 6 bases between the germline ends. Source: peripheral blood, taken on day 0 of MenACWY control vaccination. This receptor was obtained from an adult in good health. This chain links TRBV28 with TRBJ1-6; no clear D gene. CDR3 nucleotides: TGTGCCAGCACTACCCCCTATAATTCACCCCTCCACTTT. Translation gives CASTTPYNSPLHF.